One and the same sample provided the 20 T cell receptor beta chains below, sequenced in a study of blood T cell repertoires in COVID-19. Generated by immunoSEQ multiplex PCR, the TCRdb table keeps only in-frame clones and is missing some. This sample has 150,000 to 200,000 clones, with more than 70% found just once. Sequencing was performed on peripheral blood. The receptors come from a human donor in a cohort sampled during active COVID-19.

The chain couples TRBV19 to TRBJ1-5; D gene uncertain. Trimming removed 7 bases at V and 1 base at J, with 17 bases between. The germline CDR1 and CDR2 sequences are LNHDA and SQIVND (reference sequence). This CDR3 is built from 16 residues. CDR3 nucleotide sequence: TGTGCCAGTACCCCATTGAGGGCGGCCAGCAATCAGCCCCAGCATTTT. It yields the protein CASTPLRAASNQPQHF.

This clone has more than one count but fewer than ten. V is TRBV15 and J is TRBJ2-7; TRBD2 might be the D (5 bases). The CDR3 has 14 amino acids. V dropped 3 bases and J dropped 5 bases, with 14 bases sitting between them. The germline CDR1 and CDR2 sequences are LNHNV and YYDKDF (reference sequence). The CDR3 loop reads CATSSEGEVHEQYF. The CDR3 nucleotides read TGTGCCACCAGCAGTGAGGGAGAAGTCCACGAGCAGTACTTC. Combining the CDR3 with reference TRBV15 and TRBJ2-7 gives the whole variable domain DAMVIQNPRYQVTQFGKPVTLSCSQTLNHNVMYWYQQKSSQAPKLLFHYYDKDFNNEADTPDNFQSRRPNTSFCFLDIRSPGLGDTAMYLCATSSEGEVHEQYFGPGTRLTVT.

The chain employs TRBV3-1 (or the pseudogene TRBV3-2) and TRBJ2-5; 7 nucleotides agree with TRBD1. CDR3 size: 15 residues. Trimming removed 2 bases from V and 1 base from J; junction bases left unmatched: 4. In germline, CDR1 is LGHDT, CDR2 YNNKEL (reference sequence). In nucleotides, the CDR3 is TGTGCCAGCAGCCAACCCCGGGACAGCCAAGAGACCCAGTACTTC. Amino acids: CASSQPRDSQETQYF.

The chain carries TRBV5-6 and TRBJ2-3, with 10 bases identical to TRBD2. Unmatched junction bases numbered 9, after V lost 5 bases and J lost 3 bases. The germline gives CDR1 SGHDT, CDR2 YYEEEE. This CDR3 is 16 amino acids long. The CDR3 DNA follows: TGTGCCAGCAGTAACCCACTAGCGGGGAAAACAGATACGCAGTATTTT. Encoded protein: CASSNPLAGKTDTQYF.

This chain uses TRBV4-1 with TRBJ1-4; 7 nucleotides align to TRBD1. This CDR3 region has 16 residues. Germline lookup yields CDR1 MGHRA and CDR2 YSYEKL. Trimming took 7 bases from V and 8 from J; bases not matched to a gene: 16. The CDR3 nucleotides are TGCGCCAGCACACCAACCCCGGGACAGAGTTTCGAAAAACTGTTTTTT. Its translation is CASTPTPGQSFEKLFF.

The rearrangement links TRBV18 to TRBJ2-1; 11 positions match TRBD2. This CDR3 has 16 residues. The ends lost 8 bases at V and 5 bases at J; junction bases unmatched: 11. Looked up from germline, CDR1 is KGHSH and CDR2 is LQKENI. This chain's CDR3 is CASAHQGTSGHNEQFF. The CDR3 DNA reads as TGTGCCAGCGCACACCAGGGGACTAGCGGCCACAATGAGCAGTTCTTC.

The genes are TRBV10-2 and TRBJ2-5, with TRBD1 as a possible D gene (6 bases). This CDR3 contains 13 residues. V lost 5 bases to trimming and J lost 2 bases, with 9 bases between them. The germline V gene has CDR1 WSHSY and CDR2 SAAADI. The CDR3 loop is CASSSQGQETQYF. Here the CDR3 DNA reads TGCGCCAGCAGTAGCCAGGGGCAAGAGACCCAGTACTTC.

The V call is TRBV5-4, the J call TRBJ1-1, with D unclear. The CDR3 has 15 residues. Germline-derived CDR1 and CDR2 are SGHNT and YYREEE (reference sequence). Trimming removed 0 bases from V and 1 base from J, with 10 bases in between. The CDR3 reads CASSLGATQNTEAFF. DNA for the CDR3: TGTGCCAGCAGCTTGGGTGCCACACAGAACACTGAAGCTTTCTTT. Variable domain in full (rest from reference TRBV5-4 and TRBJ1-1): ETGVTQSPTHLIKTRGQQVTLRCSSQSGHNTVSWYQQALGQGPQFIFQYYREEENGRGNFPPRFSGLQFPNYSSELNVNALELDDSALYLCASSLGATQNTEAFFGQGTRLTVV.

Here the CDR3 reads CASSQGGQGALYGYTF. In DNA, the CDR3 is TGCGCCAGCAGCCAGGGGGGACAGGGGGCCCTCTATGGCTACACCTTC. The gene calls are TRBV4-1 and TRBJ1-2; 12 bases agree with TRBD1. Germline V gives CDR1 MGHRA, CDR2 YSYEKL. V lost 3 bases and J lost 4; bases outside the gene matches: 6. CDR3 length equals 16 residues.

The chain uses TRBV7-2 and TRBJ1-3, with D uncertain. Between the trimmed V and J ends, which lost 0 bases and 4 bases, there was a span of 10 bases. CDR1 and CDR2 (germline): SGHTA, FQGNSA. The length of the CDR3 is 15 residues. The CDR3 sequence is CASSLASTRGNTIYF. In nucleotides, the CDR3 is TGTGCCAGCAGCTTAGCCTCTACCCGCGGAAACACCATATATTTT.

The chain carries TRBV20-1 and TRBJ1-1; TRBD1 agrees at 7 bases. The CDR3 has 11 residues. J lost 5 bases, V lost 6 bases, and 3 bases had no gene match. Germline assignment: CDR1 DFQATT and CDR2 SNEGSKA (reference sequence). The CDR3 nucleotides read TGCAGTGCCTGGGGACAGACTGAAGCTTTCTTT. Translation: CSAWGQTEAFF.

This chain links TRBV5-6 with TRBJ2-7; TRBD2 might be the D (6 bases). This CDR3 has 14 amino acids. The germline gives CDR1 SGHDT, CDR2 YYEEEE. Trimming removed 4 bases at V and 3 bases at J, with 14 bases between. CDR3 protein: CASSRAGSYYEQYF. The CDR3 region has the DNA TGTGCCAGCAGCAGAGCCGGGAGCTACTACGAGCAGTACTTC. The whole variable domain, filled in from reference TRBV5-6 and TRBJ2-7, reads DAGVTQSPTHLIKTRGQQVTLRCSPKSGHDTVSWYQQALGQGPQFIFQYYEEEERQRGNFPDRFSGHQFPNYSSELNVNALLLGDSALYLCASSRAGSYYEQYFGPGTRLTVT.

V and J are TRBV5-1 and TRBJ2-5, with 7 bases identical to TRBD2. Germline CDR1 SGHRS, CDR2 YFSETQ. V shed 4 bases and J 5 bases; nucleotides not matched to a gene: 8. The CDR3 length is 14 residues. The CDR3 reads CASSPGTTRETQYF. CDR3 coding DNA: TGCGCCAGCAGCCCGGGGACTACCCGGGAGACCCAGTACTTC.

The J gene is TRBJ2-7, the V gene TRBV9, with D hard to call. V dropped 0 bases and J dropped 2 bases, with 12 bases sitting between them. The CDR3 runs 15 residues. Germline-derived CDR1 and CDR2 are SGDLS and YYNGEE. The CDR3 nucleotides read TGTGCCAGCAGCGTAGACGGGTCAAGTACCTACGAGCAGTACTTC. Its translation: CASSVDGSSTYEQYF. Full variable domain (missing parts from reference TRBV9 and TRBJ2-7): DSGVTQTPKHLITATGQRVTLRCSPRSGDLSVYWYQQSLDQGLQFLIQYYNGEERAKGNILERFSAQQFPDLHSELNLSSLELGDSALYFCASSVDGSSTYEQYFGPGTRLTVT.

The CDR3 DNA follows: TGTGCCAGCAGCCAATTCCACTGGGAGCAGTACTTC. Protein product: CASSQFHWEQYF. The chain has TRBV3-1 (or the pseudogene TRBV3-2) and TRBJ2-7; unclear D gene. The germline V gene encodes CDR1 LGHDT and CDR2 YNNKEL (reference sequence). V gave up 2 bases and J gave up 7 bases, with 9 bases separating them. The CDR3 extends over 12 amino acids.

The chain uses TRBV4-3 and TRBJ2-7; weak D call: TRBD1 (6 bases). CDR1 and CDR2 (germline): LGHNA, YSLEER. CDR3 size: 14 residues. The ends were cut back, 0 bases at V and 8 bases at J, with 14 bases in the middle. Here the CDR3 reads CASSQEPWTEKQYF. The CDR3 DNA follows: TGCGCCAGCAGCCAAGAACCTTGGACAGAAAAGCAGTACTTC.

The chain couples TRBV5-4 to TRBJ2-4; 8 nucleotides line up with TRBD2. Per the germline V gene, CDR1 is SGHNT and CDR2 is YYREEE (reference sequence). The CDR3 length is 15 residues. The ends lost 5 bases at V and 9 bases at J; junction bases unmatched: 13. CDR3 protein: CASSWAGAGGSIQYF. For the CDR3, the DNA is TGTGCCAGCAGTTGGGCGGGCGCGGGAGGAAGCATTCAGTACTTC.

The chain has TRBV4-3 and TRBJ1-5, with a possible D match to TRBD1 (5 bases). The CDR3 runs 18 residues. Trimming took 4 bases from V and 1 from J, leaving 20 bases between them. Germline CDR1 is LGHNA and CDR2 is YSLEER. The CDR3 DNA reads TGCGCCAGCAGCCGAAATTTAGGAGGCGGGGGGAGCAATCAGCCCCAGCATTTT. The encoded protein is CASSRNLGGGGSNQPQHF.

The chain carries TRBV10-3 and TRBJ2-1, with D unclear. The V gene's germline CDR1 is ENHRY and CDR2 SYGVKD. Trimming left V 9 bases short and J 5 bases short, with 11 bases between. This CDR3 contains 12 residues. The CDR3 DNA is TGTGCCATGGCCCCTGAAGACAATGAGCAGTTCTTC. Encoded protein: CAMAPEDNEQFF.

This chain connects TRBV4-1 to TRBJ2-3, with TRBD2 identical over 8 bases. The CDR3 spans 14 residues. J was trimmed by 4 bases and V by 3 bases; bases with no gene match: 3. The germline V gene encodes CDR1 MGHRA and CDR2 YSYEKL. CDR3 nucleotides: TGCGCCAGCAGCCATTCGGGGGGGGCAGATACGCAGTATTTT. It encodes CASSHSGGADTQYF.